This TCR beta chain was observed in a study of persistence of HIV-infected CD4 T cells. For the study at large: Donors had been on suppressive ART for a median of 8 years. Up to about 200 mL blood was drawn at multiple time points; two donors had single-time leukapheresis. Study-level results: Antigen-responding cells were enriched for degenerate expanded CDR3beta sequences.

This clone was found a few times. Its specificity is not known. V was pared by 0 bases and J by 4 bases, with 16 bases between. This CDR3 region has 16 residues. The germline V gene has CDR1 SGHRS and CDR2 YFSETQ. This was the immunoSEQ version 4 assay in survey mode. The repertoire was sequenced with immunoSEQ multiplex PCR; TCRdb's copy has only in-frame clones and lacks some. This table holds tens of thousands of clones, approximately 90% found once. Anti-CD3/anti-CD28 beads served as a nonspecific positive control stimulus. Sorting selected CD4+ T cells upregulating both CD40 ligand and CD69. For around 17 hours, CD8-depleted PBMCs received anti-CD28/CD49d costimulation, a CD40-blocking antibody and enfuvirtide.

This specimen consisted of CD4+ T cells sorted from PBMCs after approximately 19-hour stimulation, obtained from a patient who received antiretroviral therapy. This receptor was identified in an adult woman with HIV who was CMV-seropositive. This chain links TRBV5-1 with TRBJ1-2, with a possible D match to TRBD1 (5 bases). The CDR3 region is CASSLDPWTGGYGYTF. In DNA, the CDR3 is TGCGCCAGCAGCTTGGACCCCTGGACTGGGGGCTATGGCTACACCTTC.